The 27 T cell receptor beta chains presented below share a single source sample, sequenced in a study of human T cells and chemical hapten exposure. Treatment in this sample: therapeutic diphenylcyclopropenone sensitization with weekly scalp DPC. Within the library, unique molecular identifiers were attached to each individual cDNA molecule. TCRdb recomputed calls from the reads with MiXCR, one row per CDR3 protein. Of several thousand distinct CDR3 sequences listed, approximately 49% are singletons. Material: whole blood, obtained before DPC sensitization or 2, 6, or about 24 weeks after (not recorded which). These receptors were taken from an adult with alopecia areata. Some clones in this sample may be carry-over from other donors' samples. This table probably holds off-target reads from a library built for another chain.

This chain links TRBV18 with TRBJ2-1; tentatively, D is TRBD2 (6 bases). The CDR3 consists of 13 residues. Germline V gene sequence: CDR1 KGHSH, CDR2 LQKENI. V lost 3 bases, J lost 13 bases, and 16 bases lay in between. Written as DNA, the CDR3 is TGTGCCAGCTCACCTGTGCCTAGCGCCACCCAGTTCTTC. Amino acid sequence: CASSPVPSATQFF.

This clonotype came up a few times. The chain combines TRBV10-1 with TRBJ2-3, with 7 bases fitting TRBD1. The CDR3 totals 11 residues. V shed 7 bases and J 10 bases; nucleotides not matched to a gene: 5. Germline-derived CDR1 and CDR2 are WNHNN and SYGVQD (reference sequence). The CDR3 spells CASTTGSPQYF. The CDR3 DNA is TGCGCCAGCACGACAGGGAGTCCGCAGTATTTT.

The V call is TRBV15, the J call TRBJ2-3, with D possibly TRBD2 on 5 matching bases. Germline loops: CDR1 LNHNV, CDR2 YYDKDF (reference sequence). V lost 4 bases and J lost 6, with 20 bases in between. The CDR3 runs to 16 residues. The CDR3 DNA reads as TGTGCCACCAGCACGGGAACTAGTGTATATTCGGATACGCAGTATTTT. The encoded protein is CATSTGTSVYSDTQYF.

The table lists this clonotype with a few counts. The V and J genes are TRBV27 and TRBJ2-3; the match to TRBD2 covers 9 bases. V was pared by 3 bases and J by 0 bases, with 4 bases of the junction left unmatched. This CDR3 contains 16 residues. Germline-derived CDR1 and CDR2 are MNHEY and SMNVEV (reference sequence). In DNA, the CDR3 is TGTGCCAGCAGTTTGTTGACTAGCGGAAGCACAGATACGCAGTATTTT. It yields the protein CASSLLTSGSTDTQYF.

V is TRBV7-6 and J is TRBJ2-3; D is unclear. V shed 2 bases and J shed 0 bases, with 12 bases lying between them. The germline CDR1 and CDR2 sequences are SGHVS and FNYEAQ. The CDR3 runs to 16 residues. The CDR3 here is CASSLLVSSSTDTQYF. As DNA, the CDR3 is TGTGCCAGCAGCTTATTGGTCTCCTCTAGCACAGATACGCAGTATTTT. The variable domain in full, with the rest retrieved from reference TRBV7-6 and TRBJ2-3, is GAGVSQSPRYKVTKRGQDVALRCDPISGHVSLYWYRQALGQGPEFLTYFNYEAQQDKSGLPNDRFSAERPEGSISTLTIQRTEQRDSAMYRCASSLLVSSSTDTQYFGPGTRLTVL.

V and J are TRBV18 and TRBJ2-3; 8 bases agree with TRBD1. The CDR3 extends over 17 amino acids. Trimming cost V 1 base and J 3 bases; bases outside gene matches: 9. Germline CDR1 KGHSH, CDR2 LQKENI. The CDR3 DNA sequence: TGTGCCAGCTCACCACTTCAGGGGGCGACGGGGACAGATACGCAGTATTTT. It is translated as CASSPLQGATGTDTQYF.

The J gene is TRBJ2-3, the V gene TRBV28; D possibly uses TRBD1 or TRBD2 (5 bases each). The germline V gene encodes CDR1 MDHEN and CDR2 SYDVKM. CDR3 length: 17 amino acids. Deletions cut 5 bases from V and 4 bases from J, with 22 bases between. The CDR3 protein is CASSTPRGRSFSDTQYF. Here the CDR3 DNA reads TGTGCCAGCAGTACCCCTCGGGGCAGATCTTTTTCAGATACGCAGTATTTT.

This chain joins TRBV5-6 and TRBJ2-1; 7 nucleotides match TRBD1. Germline V gives CDR1 SGHDT, CDR2 YYEEEE. The CDR3 is 13 amino acids. Trimming cost V 4 bases and J 5 bases; bases outside gene matches: 3. The CDR3: CASSRDRHNEQFF. CDR3 nucleotides: TGTGCCAGCAGCAGGGACAGACACAATGAGCAGTTCTTC.

This clonotype has only a few counts. The V gene is TRBV7-9, the J gene TRBJ2-7; D is undetermined. This CDR3 has 13 amino acids. Trimming left V 4 bases short and J 4 bases short, with 11 bases between. Germline V lookup: CDR1 SEHNR, CDR2 FQNEAQ (reference sequence). The CDR3 is CASSSDGAYEQYF. Written as DNA, the CDR3 is TGTGCCAGCAGCTCCGACGGCGCGTACGAGCAGTACTTC.

The V and J genes are TRBV7-9 and TRBJ2-1; 7 nucleotides line up with TRBD1. The CDR3 extends over 14 amino acids. CDR1 and CDR2 (germline): SEHNR, FQNEAQ (reference sequence). The V and J ends lost 5 bases and 6 bases, in that order; junction bases with no gene match: 7. The CDR3 DNA follows: TGTGCCAGCAGCCTCGGACAGGTTCCCAATGAGCAGTTCTTC. It translates to CASSLGQVPNEQFF.

This chain links TRBV13 with TRBJ2-7; tentative D call: TRBD2 (5 bases). The CDR3 length is 14 residues. CDR1 is PRHDT and CDR2 is FYEKMQ in the germline V gene (reference sequence). V lost 2 bases and J 6 bases, leaving 14 bases between the germline ends. CDR3 DNA sequence: TGTGCCAGCAGCTTAAGAACTAGTTCGGGCGAGCAGTACTTC. Translation: CASSLRTSSGEQYF.

This clonotype has a handful of counts. As DNA, the CDR3 is TGTGCCAGCATCGGACAGGCCACAGATACGCAGTATTTT. Its protein is CASIGQATDTQYF. The J gene is TRBJ2-3, the V gene TRBV7-9; the match to TRBD1 covers 7 bases. The ends lost 7 bases at V and 2 bases at J; junction bases unmatched: 3. This CDR3 is built from 13 residues. The germline V gene encodes CDR1 SEHNR and CDR2 FQNEAQ (reference sequence).

This clonotype is deemed large. This chain joins TRBV7-9 and TRBJ2-2; D is possibly TRBD2 (6 bases). Trimming shortened V by 5 bases and J by 1 base, and 8 bases separated the two germline ends. This CDR3 contains 14 residues. Looked up from germline, CDR1 is SEHNR and CDR2 is FQNEAQ (reference sequence). Here the CDR3 DNA reads TGTGCCAGCAGCGGAGCGGGGAACACCGGGGAGCTGTTTTTT. It translates to CASSGAGNTGELFF.

CDR3 DNA: TGCAGTGCTCAAACCGCGGTCGAGCAGTTCTTC. It translates to CSAQTAVEQFF. The chain combines TRBV20-1 with TRBJ2-1; D call uncertain. CDR3 length: 11 amino acids. V was pared by 5 bases and J by 10 bases, with 12 bases between. Germline lookup yields CDR1 DFQATT and CDR2 SNEGSKA (reference sequence).

V and J are TRBV29-1 and TRBJ2-1; 7 nucleotides match TRBD1. After removal of 6 bases from V and 5 bases from J, the junction contained 7 bases not matched to a gene. This CDR3 is 13 amino acids long. Germline V lookup: CDR1 SQVTM, CDR2 ANQGSEA. The CDR3 DNA reads as TGCAGCGTGGGACAGAGCATAAACAATGAGCAGTTCTTC. It specifies CSVGQSINNEQFF.

This clonotype was recorded only once. The chain uses TRBV5-5 and TRBJ1-2; D is undetermined. The V and J ends lost 4 bases and 4 bases respectively, with 14 bases between them. CDR3 length equals 14 residues. From germline, CDR1 is SGHKS and CDR2 YYEKEE (reference sequence). The chain's CDR3 is CASSTVTTFYGYTF. The CDR3 bases are TGTGCCAGCAGCACCGTAACGACCTTCTATGGCTACACCTTC.

In DNA, the CDR3 is TGCGCCAGCAGCCAAGTGTCGCGGGCCTACAATGAGCAGTTCTTC. Translated: CASSQVSRAYNEQFF. The chain uses TRBV4-3 and TRBJ2-1, with a possible D match to TRBD2 (5 bases). Germline CDR1 is LGHNA and CDR2 is YSLEER. The CDR3 spans 15 residues. Trimming removed 1 base at V and 2 bases at J, with 9 bases between.

This clonotype has a handful of counts. The genes are TRBV18 and TRBJ2-6, with 10 nucleotides matching TRBD2. Trimming took 1 base from V and 2 from J; bases not matched to a gene: 5. CDR1 and CDR2 (germline): KGHSH, LQKENI. CDR3 length: 18 amino acids. CDR3 coding DNA: TGTGCCAGCTCACCACGGAGCGGGGGGGCCACTGGGGCCAACGTCCTGACTTTC. Protein sequence: CASSPRSGGATGANVLTF. Full variable domain (outside the CDR3, taken from reference TRBV18 and TRBJ2-6): NAGVMQNPRHLVRRRGQEARLRCSPMKGHSHVYWYRQLPEEGLKFMVYLQKENIIDESGMPKERFSAEFPKEGPSILRIQQVVRGDSAAYFCASSPRSGGATGANVLTFGAGSRLTVL.

In this sample, this clonotype turned up a few times. Here the CDR3 DNA reads TGTGCCAGCAGTTTATTATACGAGCAGTACTTC. Its translation: CASSLLYEQYF. The chain uses TRBV28 and TRBJ2-7; D remains unclear. This CDR3 contains 11 residues. Per the germline V gene, CDR1 is MDHEN and CDR2 is SYDVKM. Trimming took 1 base from V and 4 from J, leaving 2 bases between them.

This clonotype was picked up one time. This chain joins TRBV5-4 and TRBJ2-3; D not resolved. Germline-derived CDR1 and CDR2 are SGHNT and YYREEE (reference sequence). This CDR3 contains 13 residues. Trimming took 4 bases from V and 0 from J, leaving 6 bases between them. CDR3 in amino acids: CASSIDSTDTQYF. In nucleotides, the CDR3 is TGTGCCAGCAGCATCGACAGCACAGATACGCAGTATTTT.

The gene calls are TRBV7-9 and TRBJ1-2; 8 bases map to TRBD1. Germline V gene lookup returns CDR1 SEHNR and CDR2 FQNEAQ (reference sequence). This CDR3 is built from 14 residues. Unmatched junction bases numbered 2, after V lost 1 base and J lost 4 bases. CDR3 in amino acids: CASSLGQGLYGYTF. The DNA of the CDR3 is TGTGCCAGCAGCTTAGGACAGGGGCTCTATGGCTACACCTTC.

The V gene is TRBV6-5, the J gene TRBJ2-3, with D perhaps TRBD2 (6 bases). CDR1 MNHEY and CDR2 SVGAGI come from the germline V gene. The CDR3 runs 16 residues. V was pared by 6 bases and J by 0 bases, with 16 bases between. CDR3 loop: CASRPTTRTSTDTQYF. CDR3 sequence (DNA): TGTGCCAGCAGACCTACGACTAGGACGAGCACAGATACGCAGTATTTT.

The V gene is TRBV4-1, the J gene TRBJ2-7; unclear D gene. CDR1 is MGHRA, CDR2 YSYEKL, per germline. V lost 2 bases, J lost 6 bases, and 17 bases lay in between. CDR3 size: 15 residues. The CDR3 protein is CASSQHGITAGEQYF. Here the CDR3 DNA reads TGCGCCAGCAGCCAACATGGGATAACAGCTGGCGAGCAGTACTTC.

On this clonotype itself: An end of the junction does not agree with germline; a read error may underlie this. The chain has TRBV7-7 and TRBJ2-3, with TRBD2 identical over 8 bases. In germline, CDR1 is SSHAT, CDR2 FNYEAQ (reference sequence). The CDR3 contains 15 residues. CDR3 nucleotide sequence: TGTGCTAGCAGCTCGGGACTAGGAAACACAGATACGCAGTATTTT. Its translation: CASSSGLGNTDTQYF.

This clonotype was detected only a few times. The genes are TRBV5-1 and TRBJ1-2; the D gene is possibly TRBD1 (5 bases). Trimming took off 0 bases at V and 0 bases at J, with 15 bases between the two ends. Germline V lookup: CDR1 SGHRS, CDR2 YFSETQ. The CDR3 has 17 residues. The CDR3: CASSLGSLDRANYGYTF. The CDR3 region has the DNA TGCGCCAGCAGCTTGGGTTCCCTTGACAGAGCTAACTATGGCTACACCTTC. Supplemented by reference TRBV5-1 and TRBJ1-2, the full variable domain reads KAGVTQTPRYLIKTRGQQVTLSCSPISGHRSVSWYQQTPGQGLQFLFEYFSETQRNKGNFPGRFSGRQFSNSRSEMNVSTLELGDSALYLCASSLGSLDRANYGYTFGSGTRLTVV.

The chain has TRBV9 and TRBJ2-1, with 8 bases fitting TRBD1. Germline CDR1 reads SGDLS; CDR2 reads YYNGEE. With 4 bases clipped from V and 2 bases from J, the junction kept 8 bases outside the gene matches. This CDR3 region has 16 residues. In DNA form, the CDR3 reads TGTGCCAGCAGCACCCACGCCAGGGGGCCCTACAATGAGCAGTTCTTC. Translating gives CASSTHARGPYNEQFF.

V and J are TRBV11-2 and TRBJ2-4, with unresolved D. V was cut by 1 base and J by 6 bases, with 10 bases left in between. CDR1 is SGHAT and CDR2 is FQNNGV in the germline V gene. The CDR3 totals 14 residues. CDR3: CASSLASVANIQYF. The CDR3 DNA reads as TGTGCCAGCAGCTTAGCAAGTGTCGCAAACATTCAGTACTTC. The full variable domain, in which reference TRBV11-2 and TRBJ2-4 provide the parts outside the CDR3, is EAGVAQSPRYKIIEKRQSVAFWCNPISGHATLYWYQQILGQGPKLLIQFQNNGVVDDSQLPKDRFSAERLKGVDSTLKIQPAKLEDSAVYLCASSLASVANIQYFGAGTRLSVL.